The TCR beta chain under discussion was sequenced for a study of cytotoxic CD8 clonotypes in ibrutinib-treated CLL. In the study overall: Enrolment comprised 11 relapsed/refractory and over 14 treatment-naive patients; 17 to 18 were IGHV unmutated. Notes on the study in general: Exceeding age-matched healthy donors, baseline clonality also tracked the counts of circulating CD8+ T cells.

Profiling relied on immunoSEQ multiplex PCR, and the TCRdb table lists in-frame clones only, not all of them. The sample records around 70,000 clones, 90% being singletons. With regard to this clone: Its antigen remains unidentified.

The origin of this receptor is a human donor with chronic lymphocytic leukemia. This material consisted of PBMCs, taken after 12 months of ibrutinib treatment.

The CDR3 nucleotides read TGTGCCAGCAGTAGGACTAGCGGGAGTCCCTACAATGAGCAGTTCTTC. Protein: CASSRTSGSPYNEQFF. This chain uses TRBV7-2 with TRBJ2-1; 13 nucleotides align to TRBD2. Trimming removed 6 bases from V and 2 bases from J; junction bases left unmatched: 4. Germline CDR1 is SGHTA and CDR2 is FQGNSA. The CDR3 covers 16 residues.